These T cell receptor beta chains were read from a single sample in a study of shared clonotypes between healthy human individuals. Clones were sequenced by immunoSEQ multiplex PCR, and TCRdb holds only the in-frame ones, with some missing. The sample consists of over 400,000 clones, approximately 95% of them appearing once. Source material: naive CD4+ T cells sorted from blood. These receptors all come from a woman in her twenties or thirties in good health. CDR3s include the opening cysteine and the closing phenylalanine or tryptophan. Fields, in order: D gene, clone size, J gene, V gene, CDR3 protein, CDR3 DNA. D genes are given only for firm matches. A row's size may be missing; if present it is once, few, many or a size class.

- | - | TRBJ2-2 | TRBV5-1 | CASSLTPPNTGELFF | TGCGCCAGCAGCTTGACACCTCCGAACACCGGGGAGCTGTTTTTT
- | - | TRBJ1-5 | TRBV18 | CASSFGEGGQPQHF | TGTGCCAGCTCGTTCGGGGAGGGCGGACAGCCCCAGCATTTT
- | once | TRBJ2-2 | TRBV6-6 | CASSYYQPNTGELFF | TGTGCCAGCAGTTACTACCAGCCGAACACCGGGGAGCTGTTTTTT
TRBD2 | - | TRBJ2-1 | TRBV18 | CASSPLASGYNEQFF | TGTGCCAGCTCACCACTGGCTAGCGGCTACAATGAGCAGTTCTTC
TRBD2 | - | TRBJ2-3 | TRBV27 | CASSGTGLAGDTQYF | TGTGCCAGCAGTGGCACGGGACTAGCGGGTGATACGCAGTATTTT
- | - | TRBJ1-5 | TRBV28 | CASNLHIYQGRTSNQPQHF | TGTGCCAGCAACCTCCACATTTACCAGGGACGGACTAGCAATCAGCCCCAGCATTTT
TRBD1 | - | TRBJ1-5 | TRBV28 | CASSGRAGQGAGQPQHF | TGTGCCAGCAGCGGGAGGGCGGGACAGGGGGCGGGTCAGCCCCAGCATTTT
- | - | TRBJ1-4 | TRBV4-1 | CASSPSPGGGRLEKLFF | TGCGCCAGCAGCCCGTCCCCTGGGGGGGGGCGACTTGAAAAACTGTTTTTT
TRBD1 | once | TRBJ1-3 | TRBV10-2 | CASSLPRTGNTIYF | TGCGCCAGCAGTCTTCCGCGGACAGGGAACACCATATATTTT
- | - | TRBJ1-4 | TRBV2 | CASTSYHREKLFF | TGTGCCAGCACTAGTTACCATAGGGAAAAACTGTTTTTT
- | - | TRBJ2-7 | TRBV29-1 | CSVLQGGWVAQYF | TGCAGCGTTCTACAGGGGGGGTGGGTGGCGCAGTACTTC
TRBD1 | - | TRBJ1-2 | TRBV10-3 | CATRDSSNYGYTF | TGTGCCACGAGGGACAGCTCTAACTATGGCTACACCTTC
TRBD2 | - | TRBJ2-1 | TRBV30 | CAWSVGTSGYNEQFF | TGTGCCTGGAGCGTTGGGACTAGCGGATACAATGAGCAGTTCTTC
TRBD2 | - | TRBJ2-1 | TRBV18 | CASSPRSLAGVNEQFF | TGTGCCAGCTCACCAAGGTCGCTAGCGGGGGTCAATGAGCAGTTCTTC
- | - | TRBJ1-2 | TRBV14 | CATTRQSNYGYTF | TGTGCCACCACTAGACAGAGCAACTATGGCTACACCTTC